The rows below give T cell receptor beta chains drawn from one sample of a study of OX40 agonist ivuxolimab in advanced cancers. The repertoire was sequenced with immunoSEQ multiplex PCR; TCRdb's copy has only in-frame clones and lacks some. This table has about 25,000 clones, approximately 83% appearing once. The sequences come from CD4+ or CD8+ T cells sorted from blood, collected in a trial of the OX40 agonist ivuxolimab. These receptors originate from an adult with an advanced solid tumor such as melanoma, head and neck, liver or kidney cancer. Each CDR3 is given with its conserved first and last residue. The order of the fields is CDR3 length, J gene, V gene, CDR3 protein.

>12|TRBJ2-5|TRBV11-2
CASSLRGGEQYF
>15|TRBJ1-5|TRBV27
CASKDRGRGNQPQHF
>15|TRBJ2-3|TRBV7-9
CASSLALGRTDTQYF
>13|TRBJ2-7|TRBV6-5
CASRSDSSYEQYF
>16|TRBJ2-3|TRBV4-2
CASSQELAGGPDTQYF
>14|TRBJ2-1|TRBV28
CASSQDWKRHEQFF
>16|TRBJ1-5|TRBV7-9
CASSPSSEGSNQPQHF
>16|TRBJ2-5|TRBV7-8
CASSLIGRGTQETQYF
>13|TRBJ2-7|TRBV6-6
CASSYSPSYEQYF
>16|TRBJ2-5|TRBV7-6
CASSDTSGGAFRTQYF
>12|TRBJ1-2|TRBV10-3
CAISEGGLGYTF
>16|TRBJ2-3|TRBV30
CAWVPPKAVGSDTQYF
>14|TRBJ1-5|TRBV27
CASSSGTGFQPQHF
>11|TRBJ2-1|TRBV5-1
CASSLGGVQFF
>15|TRBJ2-1|TRBV4-1
CASSQIPGLVHEQFF
>14|TRBJ1-6|TRBV7-2
CASSNRAQNSPLHF
>17|TRBJ2-1|TRBV7-2
CASSLDRASGGHGEQFF
>15|TRBJ2-7|TRBV5-5
CASSLVRNPSYEQYF
>18|TRBJ2-4|TRBV7-6
CASSLASGKRFDKNIQYF
>14|TRBJ2-3|TRBV29-1
CSVEGQGYTDTQYF
>13|TRBJ1-1|TRBV9
CASSVGTNTEAFF
>15|TRBJ2-7|TRBV27
CASSLWSGLSYEQYF
>15|TRBJ2-7|TRBV4-1
CASSQTSGSGYEQYF
>13|TRBJ2-7|TRBV27
CASAAGGRREQYF
>14|TRBJ2-6|TRBV9
CASSRPSGANVLTF
>15|TRBJ1-1|TRBV5-1
CASSAGQGLNTEAFF
>16|TRBJ2-1|TRBV9
CASSARVAGGSNEQFF
>19|TRBJ2-2|TRBV21-1
CASSKAPGLGWGNTGELFF
>16|TRBJ1-2|TRBV5-1
CASSLWGDGGTHGYTF
>11|TRBJ2-1|TRBV7-6
CASSLEGEQFF
>16|TRBJ2-2|TRBV29-1
CSVDGARGTNTGELFF
>17|TRBJ2-6|TRBV7-6
CASSLCVSQSRANVLTF
>16|TRBJ2-1|TRBV27
CASSLGSAGGHNEQFF
>15|TRBJ2-3|TRBV7-9
CASRYRGGAEDTQYF
>16|TRBJ1-4|TRBV13
CASSPPGVPTNEKLFF
>17|TRBJ2-1|TRBV4-2
CASSVHSSREGRYEQFF
>16|TRBJ2-1|TRBV10-2
CASSDPREQSYNEQFF
>16|TRBJ2-5|TRBV4-1
CASSQMLAVYQETQYF
>16|TRBJ2-3|TRBV7-6
CASSLVGGPVSDTQYF
>14|TRBJ1-2|TRBV6-5
CASSYAQGGYGYTF
>11|TRBJ1-1|TRBV7-9
CASSLGQGAFF
>13|TRBJ1-1|TRBV18
CASSDGVRTEAFF
>12|TRBJ1-6|TRBV4-3
CASSQGSGTFFF
>16|TRBJ1-6|TRBV7-9
CASSPPGGGENSPLHF
>14|TRBJ2-7|TRBV10-2
CASNPAGDLYEQYF
>13|TRBJ2-1|TRBV2
CASSETDYNEQFF
>16|TRBJ2-3|TRBV7-6
CASSFLAGEVTDTQYF
>18|TRBJ1-4|TRBV5-4
CASSLKLGTSFRNEKLFF
>17|TRBJ2-3|TRBV29-1
CSVDGLAGALEEDTQYF
>15|TRBJ2-3|TRBV2
CASSEWLQGRDTQYF
>17|TRBJ1-2|TRBV11-3
CASRVQSWPFQGWGYTF
>13|TRBJ1-1|TRBV5-8
CASSFGGGPEAFF
>15|TRBJ1-1|TRBV27
CASSLRASQNTEAFF
>13|TRBJ2-3|TRBV6-1
CASDSGGTDTQYF
>15|TRBJ1-2|TRBV7-9
CASSSPVAFNYGYTF